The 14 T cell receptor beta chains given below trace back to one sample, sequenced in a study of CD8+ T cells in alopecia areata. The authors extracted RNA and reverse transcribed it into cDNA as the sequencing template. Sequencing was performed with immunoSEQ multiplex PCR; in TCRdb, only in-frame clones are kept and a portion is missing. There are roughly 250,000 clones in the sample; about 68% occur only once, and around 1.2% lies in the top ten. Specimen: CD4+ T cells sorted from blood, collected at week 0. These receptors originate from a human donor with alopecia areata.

DNA for the CDR3: TGTGCCAGCAGTCGGTCAGGGATCGGCGGGGAGCTGTTTTTT. It specifies CASSRSGIGGELFF. The V and J genes are TRBV2 and TRBJ2-2; a weak D match, TRBD1 (5 bases). Germline CDR1 and CDR2: SNHLY and FYNNEI. This CDR3 region has 14 residues. V was trimmed by 5 bases and J by 7 bases, leaving 14 bases between them.

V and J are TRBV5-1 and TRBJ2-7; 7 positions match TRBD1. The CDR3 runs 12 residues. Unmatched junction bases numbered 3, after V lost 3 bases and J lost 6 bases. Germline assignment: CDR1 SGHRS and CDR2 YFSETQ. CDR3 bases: TGCGCCAGCAGCTCACAGGGGAGCGAGCAGTACTTC. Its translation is CASSSQGSEQYF.

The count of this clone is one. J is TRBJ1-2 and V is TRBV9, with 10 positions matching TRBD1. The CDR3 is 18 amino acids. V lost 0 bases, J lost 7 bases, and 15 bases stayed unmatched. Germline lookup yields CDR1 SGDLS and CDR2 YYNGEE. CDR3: CASSVGAGQGLLQGGYTF. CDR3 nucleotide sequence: TGTGCCAGCAGCGTAGGAGCGGGACAGGGGCTCCTCCAGGGTGGCTACACCTTC.

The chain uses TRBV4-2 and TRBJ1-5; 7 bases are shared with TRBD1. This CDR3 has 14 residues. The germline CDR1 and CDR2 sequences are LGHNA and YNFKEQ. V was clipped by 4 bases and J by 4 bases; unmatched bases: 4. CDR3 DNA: TGTGCCAGCAGCCGAACAGGGGAAAATCAGCCCCAGCATTTT. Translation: CASSRTGENQPQHF.

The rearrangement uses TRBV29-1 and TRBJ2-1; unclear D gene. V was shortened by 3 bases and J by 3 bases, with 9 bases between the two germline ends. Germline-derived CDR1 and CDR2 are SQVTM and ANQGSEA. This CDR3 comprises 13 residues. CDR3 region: CSVDSPGYNEQFF. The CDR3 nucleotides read TGCAGCGTTGACTCCCCGGGCTACAATGAGCAGTTCTTC.

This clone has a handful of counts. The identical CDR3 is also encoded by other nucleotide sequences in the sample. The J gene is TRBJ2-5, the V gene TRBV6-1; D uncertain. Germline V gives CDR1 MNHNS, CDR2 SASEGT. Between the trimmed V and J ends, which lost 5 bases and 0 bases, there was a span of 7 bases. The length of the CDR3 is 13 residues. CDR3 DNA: TGTGCCAGCAGTCAAGACTACCAAGAGACCCAGTACTTC. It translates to CASSQDYQETQYF.

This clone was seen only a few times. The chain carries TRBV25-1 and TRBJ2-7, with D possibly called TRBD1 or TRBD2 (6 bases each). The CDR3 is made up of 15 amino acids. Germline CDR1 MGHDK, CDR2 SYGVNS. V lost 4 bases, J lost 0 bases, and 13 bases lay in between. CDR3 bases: TGTGCCAGCAGTGGGGGGGCAGTGGCCTCCTACGAGCAGTACTTC. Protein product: CASSGGAVASYEQYF.

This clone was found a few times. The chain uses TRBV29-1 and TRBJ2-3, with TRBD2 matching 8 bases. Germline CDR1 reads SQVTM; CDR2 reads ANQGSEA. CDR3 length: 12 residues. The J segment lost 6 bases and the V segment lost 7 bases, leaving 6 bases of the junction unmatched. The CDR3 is CSAGGASDTQYF. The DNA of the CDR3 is TGCAGCGCCGGGGGGGCCTCGGATACGCAGTATTTT.

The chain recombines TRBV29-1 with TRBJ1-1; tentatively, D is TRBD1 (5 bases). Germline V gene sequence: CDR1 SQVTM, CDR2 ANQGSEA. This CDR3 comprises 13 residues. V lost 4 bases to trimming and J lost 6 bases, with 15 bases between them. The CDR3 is CSVGLKGVAEAFF. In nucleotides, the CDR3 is TGCAGCGTTGGTCTGAAAGGGGTCGCTGAAGCTTTCTTT.

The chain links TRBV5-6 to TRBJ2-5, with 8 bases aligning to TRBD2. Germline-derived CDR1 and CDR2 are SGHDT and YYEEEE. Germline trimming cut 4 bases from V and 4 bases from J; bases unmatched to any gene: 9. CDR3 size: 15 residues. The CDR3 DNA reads TGTGCCAGCAGCGCCGGGACTAGGGCACTAGAGACCCAGTACTTC. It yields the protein CASSAGTRALETQYF.

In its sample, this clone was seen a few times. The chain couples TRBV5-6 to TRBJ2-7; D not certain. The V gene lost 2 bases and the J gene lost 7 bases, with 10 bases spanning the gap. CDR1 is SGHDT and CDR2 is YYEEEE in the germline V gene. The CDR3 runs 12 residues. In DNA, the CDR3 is TGTGCCAGCAGCTTAGCGCCGGCTGAGCAGTACTTC. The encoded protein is CASSLAPAEQYF.

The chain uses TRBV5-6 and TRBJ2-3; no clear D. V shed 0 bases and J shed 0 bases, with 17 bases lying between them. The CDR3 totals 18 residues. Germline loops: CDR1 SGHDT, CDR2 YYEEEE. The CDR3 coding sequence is TGTGCCAGCAGCTTGGCTCTTTTTATTTCCCCTAGCACAGATACGCAGTATTTT. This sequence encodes CASSLALFISPSTDTQYF.

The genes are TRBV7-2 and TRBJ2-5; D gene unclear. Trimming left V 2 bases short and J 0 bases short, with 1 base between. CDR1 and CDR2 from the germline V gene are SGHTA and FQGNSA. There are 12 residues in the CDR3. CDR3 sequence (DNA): TGTGCCAGCAGCTTAAACCAAGAGACCCAGTACTTC. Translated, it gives CASSLNQETQYF. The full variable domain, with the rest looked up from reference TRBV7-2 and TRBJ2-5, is GAGVSQSPSNKVTEKGKDVELRCDPISGHTALYWYRQSLGQGLEFLIYFQGNSAPDKSGLPSDRFSAERTGGSVSTLTIQRTQQEDSAVYLCASSLNQETQYFGPGTRLLVL.

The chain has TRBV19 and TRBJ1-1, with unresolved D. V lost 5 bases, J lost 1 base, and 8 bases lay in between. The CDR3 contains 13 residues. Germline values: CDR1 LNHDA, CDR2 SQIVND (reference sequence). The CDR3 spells CASSVGTNTEAFF. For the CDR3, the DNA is TGTGCCAGTAGTGTGGGAACGAACACTGAAGCTTTCTTT.